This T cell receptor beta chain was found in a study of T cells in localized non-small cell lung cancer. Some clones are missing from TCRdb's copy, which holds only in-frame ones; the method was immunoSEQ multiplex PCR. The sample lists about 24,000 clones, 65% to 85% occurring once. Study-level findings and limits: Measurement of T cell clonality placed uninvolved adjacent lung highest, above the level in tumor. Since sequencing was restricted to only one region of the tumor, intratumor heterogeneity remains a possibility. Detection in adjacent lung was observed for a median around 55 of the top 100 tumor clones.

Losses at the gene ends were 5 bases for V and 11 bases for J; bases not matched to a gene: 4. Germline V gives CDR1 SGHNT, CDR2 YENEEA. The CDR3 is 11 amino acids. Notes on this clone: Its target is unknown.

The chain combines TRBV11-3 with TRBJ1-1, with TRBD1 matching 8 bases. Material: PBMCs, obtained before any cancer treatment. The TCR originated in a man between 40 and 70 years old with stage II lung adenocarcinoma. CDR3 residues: CASSADREAFF. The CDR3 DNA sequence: TGTGCCAGCAGCGCGGACAGGGAGGCTTTCTTT.